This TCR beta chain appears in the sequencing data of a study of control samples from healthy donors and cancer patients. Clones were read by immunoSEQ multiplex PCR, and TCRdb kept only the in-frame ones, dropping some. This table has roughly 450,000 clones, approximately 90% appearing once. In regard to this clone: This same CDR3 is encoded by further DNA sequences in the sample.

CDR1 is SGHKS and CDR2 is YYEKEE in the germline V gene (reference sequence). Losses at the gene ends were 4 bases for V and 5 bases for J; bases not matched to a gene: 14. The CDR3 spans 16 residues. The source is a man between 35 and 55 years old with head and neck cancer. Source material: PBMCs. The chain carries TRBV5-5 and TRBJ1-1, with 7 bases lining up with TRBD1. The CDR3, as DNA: TGTGCCAGCAGCGCAGGACAGGCGAGCCTAGGGACTGAAGCTTTCTTT. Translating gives CASSAGQASLGTEAFF.